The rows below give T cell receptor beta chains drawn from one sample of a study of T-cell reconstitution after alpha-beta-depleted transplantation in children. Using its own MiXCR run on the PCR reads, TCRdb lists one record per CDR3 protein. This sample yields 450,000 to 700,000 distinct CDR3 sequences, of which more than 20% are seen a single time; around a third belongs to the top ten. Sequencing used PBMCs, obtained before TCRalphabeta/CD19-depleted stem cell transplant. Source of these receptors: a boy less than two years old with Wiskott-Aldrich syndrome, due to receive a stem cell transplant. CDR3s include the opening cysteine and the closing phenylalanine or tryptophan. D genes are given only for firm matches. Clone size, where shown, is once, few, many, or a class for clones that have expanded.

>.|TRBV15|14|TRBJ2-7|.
CATSRVRDSHEQYF
TGTGCCACCAGCAGAGTACGAGACAGTCACGAGCAGTACTTC
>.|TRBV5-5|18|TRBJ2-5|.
CASSLVPSFTEKFETQYF
TGTGCCAGCAGCTTGGTCCCTTCCTTCACAGAGAAGTTTGAGACCCAGTACTTC
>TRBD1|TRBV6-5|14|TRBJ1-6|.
CASSFGARGSPLHF
TGTGCCAGCAGTTTTGGTGCCAGGGGGTCACCCCTCCACTTT
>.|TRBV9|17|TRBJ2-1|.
CASSVGAGLPRLDEQFF
TGTGCCAGCAGCGTTGGGGCCGGTCTACCCAGGTTGGATGAGCAGTTCTTC
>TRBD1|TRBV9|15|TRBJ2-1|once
CASSLRQGELNEQFF
TGTGCCAGCAGCCTACGACAGGGGGAACTAAATGAGCAGTTCTTC
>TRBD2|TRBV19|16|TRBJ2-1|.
CASSMAHGRIYNEQFF
TGTGCCAGTAGTATGGCCCACGGGAGGATCTACAATGAGCAGTTCTTC
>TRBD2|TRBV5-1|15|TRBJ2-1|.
CASSLGGTSGHEQFF
TGCGCCAGCAGCTTGGGTGGGACTAGCGGGCATGAGCAGTTCTTC
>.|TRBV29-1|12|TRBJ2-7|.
CSVDSIGNEQYF
TGCAGCGTTGATAGCATCGGTAACGAGCAGTACTTC
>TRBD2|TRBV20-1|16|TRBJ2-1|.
CSGTKISGSSYNEQFF
TGCAGTGGAACGAAAATTAGCGGGAGCTCCTACAATGAGCAGTTCTTC
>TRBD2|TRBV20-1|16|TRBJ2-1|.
CSARESASGRSGEQFF
TGCAGTGCTAGAGAGTCAGCTAGCGGGAGGTCCGGTGAGCAGTTCTTC
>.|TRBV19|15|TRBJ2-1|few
CASSPGVPSYNEQFF
TGTGCCAGTAGCCCGGGAGTTCCGTCCTACAATGAGCAGTTCTTC
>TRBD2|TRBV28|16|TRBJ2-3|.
CASGLAGGSVADTQYF
TGTGCCAGCGGTCTAGCGGGAGGGAGTGTGGCAGATACGCAGTATTTT
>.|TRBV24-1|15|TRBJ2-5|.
CATSDLSAGRETQYF
TGTGCCACCAGTGATTTATCGGCAGGGCGAGAGACCCAGTACTTC
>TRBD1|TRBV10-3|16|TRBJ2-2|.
CAISELGTVNTGELFF
TGTGCCATCAGTGAGTTAGGGACAGTAAACACCGGGGAGCTGTTTTTT
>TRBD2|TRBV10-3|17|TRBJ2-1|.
CAISVRFGSGTNNEQFF
TGTGCCATCAGTGTTCGGTTTGGTAGCGGGACCAACAATGAGCAGTTCTTC
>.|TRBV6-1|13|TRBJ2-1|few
CASSREYYNEQFF
TGTGCCAGCAGTCGGGAGTACTACAATGAGCAGTTCTTC
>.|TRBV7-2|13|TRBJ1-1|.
CASSGSRQGKAFF
TGTGCCAGCAGCGGTAGCAGGCAGGGGAAAGCTTTCTTT
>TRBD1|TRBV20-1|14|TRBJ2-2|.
CSAPGQGNTGELFF
TGCAGTGCCCCGGGACAGGGGAACACCGGGGAGCTGTTTTTT
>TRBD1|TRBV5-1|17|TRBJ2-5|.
CASSTGTGVSLQETQYF
TGCGCCAGCAGCACCGGGACAGGGGTTTCGTTACAAGAGACCCAGTACTTC
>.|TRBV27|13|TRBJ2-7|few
CASRPGRLYEQYF
TGTGCCAGCAGGCCAGGGAGGCTCTACGAGCAGTACTTC
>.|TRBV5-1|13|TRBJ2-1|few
CASSGQIHNEQFF
TGCGCCAGCAGCGGACAGATACACAATGAGCAGTTCTTC
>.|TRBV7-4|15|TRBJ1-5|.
CASSQGDPSNQPQHF
TGTGCCAGCAGCCAAGGGGACCCTAGCAATCAGCCCCAGCATTTT
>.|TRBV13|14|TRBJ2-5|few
CASSLQGRVETQYF
TGTGCCAGCAGCTTACAGGGGCGTGTAGAGACCCAGTACTTC
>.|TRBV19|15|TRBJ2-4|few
CASSPARLAKNIQYF
TGTGCCAGTAGCCCGGCTAGACTAGCCAAAAACATTCAGTACTTC
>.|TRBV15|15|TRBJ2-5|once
CATSRDDLRQETQYF
TGTGCCACCAGCAGAGACGACCTGCGCCAAGAGACCCAGTACTTC
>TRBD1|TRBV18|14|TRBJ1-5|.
CASSSTGADQPQHF
TGTGCCAGCTCCTCGACAGGGGCAGATCAGCCCCAGCATTTT
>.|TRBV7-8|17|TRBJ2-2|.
CASSSPQGVPNTGELFF
TGTGCCAGCAGCTCACCACAAGGGGTCCCGAACACCGGGGAGCTGTTTTTT
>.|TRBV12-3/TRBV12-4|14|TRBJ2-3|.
CASSLTGRADTQYF
TGTGCCAGCAGTTTAACAGGGCGGGCAGATACGCAGTATTTT
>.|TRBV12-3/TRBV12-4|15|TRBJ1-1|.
CASSPVPTGNTEAFF
TGTGCCAGCAGCCCCGTTCCGACTGGGAACACTGAAGCTTTCTTT
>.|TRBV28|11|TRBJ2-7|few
CASSNTREQYF
TGTGCCAGCAGTAATACACGCGAGCAGTACTTC
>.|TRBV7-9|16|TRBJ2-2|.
CASSRLRGKGTGELFF
TGTGCCAGCAGCCGACTCAGGGGTAAAGGAACCGGGGAGCTGTTTTTT
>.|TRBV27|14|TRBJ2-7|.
CASSLQRSSYEQYF
TGTGCCAGCAGTTTACAACGGAGCTCCTACGAGCAGTACTTC
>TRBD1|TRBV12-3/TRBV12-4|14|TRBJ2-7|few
CASSPDRGGNEQYF
TGTGCCAGCAGTCCGGACAGGGGAGGGAACGAGCAGTACTTC
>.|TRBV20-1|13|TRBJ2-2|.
CSARVSGTGELFF
TGCAGTGCTAGAGTTTCGGGCACCGGGGAGCTGTTTTTT
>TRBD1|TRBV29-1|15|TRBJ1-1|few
CSVMGQLRMNTEAFF
TGCAGCGTTATGGGACAGTTGAGGATGAACACTGAAGCTTTCTTT
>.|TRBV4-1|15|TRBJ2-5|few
CASSQAGLAQETQYF
TGCGCCAGCAGCCAAGCTGGGCTAGCGCAAGAGACCCAGTACTTC
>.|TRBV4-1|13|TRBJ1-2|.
CASSQDQGDGYTF
TGCGCCAGCAGCCAAGATCAAGGGGATGGCTACACCTTC
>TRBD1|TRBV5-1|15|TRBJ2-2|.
CASHPSGQGLGELFF
TGCGCCAGCCACCCGTCGGGACAGGGTCTCGGGGAGCTGTTTTTT
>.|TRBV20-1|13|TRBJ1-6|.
CSAEDTANSPLHF
TGCAGTGCCGAGGACACGGCTAATTCACCCCTCCACTTT
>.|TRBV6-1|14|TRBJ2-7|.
CASSQLADLYEQYF
TGTGCCAGCAGCCAATTAGCGGATCTCTACGAGCAGTACTTC
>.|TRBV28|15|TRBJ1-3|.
CASSGIGQPRNTIYF
TGTGCCAGCAGTGGAATCGGACAGCCTAGGAACACCATATATTTT
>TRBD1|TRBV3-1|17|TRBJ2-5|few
CASSQDGGTGLRETQYF
TGTGCCAGCAGCCAAGATGGGGGGACAGGGCTTCGAGAGACCCAGTACTTC
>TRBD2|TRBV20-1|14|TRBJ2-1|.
CSAPISGRFNEQFF
TGCAGTGCGCCCATTAGCGGGAGATTCAATGAGCAGTTCTTC
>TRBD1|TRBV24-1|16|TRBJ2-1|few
CATSDGRGLWHNEQFF
TGTGCCACCAGTGATGGCAGGGGGCTGTGGCACAATGAGCAGTTCTTC
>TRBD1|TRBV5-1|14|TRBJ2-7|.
CASSWDSWSYEQYF
TGCGCCAGCAGCTGGGACAGCTGGTCCTACGAGCAGTACTTC
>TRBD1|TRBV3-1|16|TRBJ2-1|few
CASSQGDRGRNNEQFF
TGTGCCAGCAGCCAGGGGGACAGGGGGCGCAACAATGAGCAGTTCTTC
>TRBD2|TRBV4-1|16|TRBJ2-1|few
CASSPLGSGRVNEQFF
TGCGCCAGCAGCCCACTGGGGAGCGGGAGGGTAAATGAGCAGTTCTTC
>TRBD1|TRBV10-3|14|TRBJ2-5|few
CAISLTGIQETQYF
TGTGCCATCAGTTTGACAGGGATCCAAGAGACCCAGTACTTC
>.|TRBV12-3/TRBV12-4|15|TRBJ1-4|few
CASSFSAGQTEKLFF
TGTGCCAGCAGTTTTTCGGCAGGTCAGACTGAAAAACTGTTTTTT
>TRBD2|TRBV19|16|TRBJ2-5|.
CASSKGLAQPKETQYF
TGTGCCAGTAGTAAGGGACTAGCGCAACCTAAAGAGACCCAGTACTTC
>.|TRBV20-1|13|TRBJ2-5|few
CSARDTARETQYF
TGCAGTGCTAGAGACACAGCGAGGGAGACCCAGTACTTC
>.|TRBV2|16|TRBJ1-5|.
CASRGRGVSSNQPQHF
TGTGCCAGCAGGGGACGAGGGGTTAGTAGCAATCAGCCCCAGCATTTT
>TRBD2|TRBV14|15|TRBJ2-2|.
CASSPPGLAPGELFF
TGTGCCAGCAGCCCCCCGGGACTAGCCCCCGGGGAGCTGTTTTTT
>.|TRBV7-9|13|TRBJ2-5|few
CASILGAGETQYF
TGTGCCAGCATCTTAGGGGCCGGGGAGACCCAGTACTTC
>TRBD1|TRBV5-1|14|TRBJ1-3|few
CASSPTGAGNTIYF
TGCGCCAGCAGTCCGACAGGGGCTGGAAACACCATATATTTT
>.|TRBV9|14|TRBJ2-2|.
CASSIRRGPGELFF
TGTGCCAGCAGCATTAGGCGGGGGCCCGGGGAGCTGTTTTTT
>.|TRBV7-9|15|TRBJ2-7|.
CASSLVWGDSYEQYF
TGTGCCAGCAGCTTAGTGTGGGGGGACAGCTACGAGCAGTACTTC
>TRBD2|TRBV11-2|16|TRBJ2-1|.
CASTGTSGSSYNEQFF
TGTGCCAGCACCGGGACTAGCGGGAGCTCCTACAATGAGCAGTTCTTC